Below are 15 T cell receptor beta chains sequenced from a single sample in a study of blood T cell repertoires in COVID-19. The repertoire was sequenced with immunoSEQ multiplex PCR; TCRdb's copy has only in-frame clones and lacks some. The data hold about 210,000 clones, with around nine tenths observed a single time. The sample consisted of peripheral blood. These receptors originate from a man between 18 and 29 years old with active or convalescent COVID-19.

This chain joins TRBV18 and TRBJ1-5; possibly TRBD1 for D (5 bases). Germline values: CDR1 KGHSH, CDR2 LQKENI. Trimming removed 3 bases from V and 7 bases from J, with 10 bases in between. The CDR3 is made up of 13 amino acids. The CDR3 region has the DNA TGTGCCAGCTCACCCGGGGGTAAACAGCCCCAGCATTTT. Protein product: CASSPGGKQPQHF.

The V and J genes are TRBV6-6 and TRBJ1-3, with D possibly matching TRBD1 (5 bases). This CDR3 is 15 amino acids long. Between the trimmed V and J ends, which lost 0 bases and 2 bases, there was a span of 8 bases. Looked up from germline, CDR1 is MNHNY and CDR2 is SVGAGI (reference sequence). Here the CDR3 DNA reads TGTGCCAGCAGTTACTCTGCGGGGGCTGGAAACACCATATATTTT. Its protein is CASSYSAGAGNTIYF.

This rearrangement joins TRBV27 to TRBJ2-5; 7 bases agree with TRBD1. CDR1 is MNHEY, CDR2 SMNVEV, per germline (reference sequence). Unmatched junction bases numbered 11, after V lost 4 bases and J lost 6 bases. The CDR3 has 15 residues. CDR3 in DNA: TGTGCCAGCAGTTCCATCCAGACAGGGCTAAAGACCCAGTACTTC. It encodes CASSSIQTGLKTQYF.

V gene TRBV28 combines with J gene TRBJ1-5, with D possibly being TRBD1 (6 bases). Trimming took 4 bases from V and 2 from J, leaving 12 bases between them. The V gene's germline CDR1 is MDHEN and CDR2 SYDVKM. The CDR3 covers 15 residues. Here the CDR3 DNA reads TGTGCCAGCAGTTACGCAGGGGTGGGCAATCAGCCCCAGCATTTT. The encoded protein is CASSYAGVGNQPQHF.

The chain carries TRBV6-2 or TRBV6-3 and TRBJ2-1; 7 bases are shared with TRBD2. The CDR3 contains 14 residues. The germline V gene encodes CDR1 MNHEY and CDR2 SVGEGT. The V segment lost 0 bases and the J segment 6 bases; nucleotides outside the gene matches: 2. The CDR3, as DNA: TGTGCCAGCAGTTACTCGAGCGGGGCCAATGAGCAGTTCTTC. This translates into CASSYSSGANEQFF.

The J gene is TRBJ1-3, the V gene TRBV7-8; no clear D gene. This CDR3 is 16 amino acids long. The germline V gene encodes CDR1 SGHVS and CDR2 FQNEAQ. V lost 4 bases and J lost 1, with 14 bases in between. The CDR3 protein is CASSSLRSGSGNTIYF. The CDR3 DNA sequence: TGTGCCAGCAGCTCCCTTCGTTCGGGTTCTGGAAACACCATATATTTT.

The gene calls are TRBV7-3 and TRBJ2-6; D is ambiguous. The V end was cut by 5 bases, the J end by 0 bases, with 11 bases between. CDR3 length: 16 amino acids. Germline V gene sequence: CDR1 SGHTA, CDR2 FQGTGA. This chain's CDR3 is CASSPRLNSGANVLTF. The CDR3 coding sequence is TGTGCCAGCAGCCCGAGACTGAACTCTGGGGCCAACGTCCTGACTTTC.

This chain joins TRBV9 and TRBJ2-2; 9 nucleotides align to TRBD1. CDR1 SGDLS and CDR2 YYNGEE come from the germline V gene. V trimming: 6 bases; J trimming: 7 bases; junction bases outside the gene matches: 10. The CDR3 extends over 15 amino acids. The CDR3 spells CASNPGQGWGGELFF. The CDR3 DNA reads as TGTGCCAGCAACCCGGGACAGGGATGGGGCGGGGAGCTGTTTTTT.

This clone was recorded only once. This chain joins TRBV11-2 and TRBJ2-1; 9 bases agree with TRBD2. There are 16 residues in the CDR3. V was pared by 8 bases and J by 4 bases, with 12 bases of the junction left unmatched. Germline CDR1 SGHAT, CDR2 FQNNGV. The CDR3 nucleotides read TGTGCCAGCTCCGTCGGGGCGGGAGGGTTATACAATGAGCAGTTCTTC. This gives the protein CASSVGAGGLYNEQFF.

V is TRBV11-2 and J is TRBJ2-1, with 12 bases fitting TRBD1. Germline assignment: CDR1 SGHAT and CDR2 FQNNGV. V shed 4 bases, J shed 6 bases, and the junction held 10 bases outside the gene matches. This CDR3 comprises 17 residues. CDR3: CASSSIPGQGAGNEQFF. The CDR3, as DNA: TGTGCCAGCAGCTCTATACCGGGACAGGGGGCGGGCAATGAGCAGTTCTTC.

The rearrangement joins TRBV7-2 to TRBJ1-1; D is perhaps TRBD1 (5 bases). The V end lost 3 bases, the J end lost 8 bases, and 13 bases lay between the germline ends. CDR1 is SGHTA, CDR2 FQGNSA, per germline. This CDR3 is built from 13 residues. The DNA of the CDR3 is TGTGCCAGCAGCTTCGGTGCCAGGGTAGAAGCTTTCTTT. Translated, it gives CASSFGARVEAFF.

This clone was seen only a few times. The J gene is TRBJ1-1, the V gene TRBV3-1 (or the pseudogene TRBV3-2); no clear D gene. In germline, CDR1 is LGHDT, CDR2 YNNKEL (reference sequence). V shed 4 bases and J shed 1 base, with 13 bases lying between them. This CDR3 region has 15 residues. In DNA, the CDR3 is TGTGCCAGCAGCCCCCAATTGGGAGAGAACACTGAAGCTTTCTTT. Its protein is CASSPQLGENTEAFF.

This rearrangement joins TRBV6-6 to TRBJ2-1; 7 bases match TRBD2. This CDR3 is built from 13 residues. V lost 8 bases and J lost 6; bases outside the gene matches: 7. From germline, CDR1 is MNHNY and CDR2 SVGAGI (reference sequence). This CDR3 is CASLGGRVNEQFF. The CDR3 bases are TGTGCCAGCTTAGGAGGGAGGGTCAATGAGCAGTTCTTC.

This chain uses TRBV7-2 with TRBJ1-4, with 8 nucleotides matching TRBD1. In germline, CDR1 is SGHTA, CDR2 FQGNSA. The CDR3 spans 17 residues. Trimming cost V 1 base and J 1 base; bases outside gene matches: 5. The CDR3: CASSLVRGQGTNEKLFF. The CDR3 DNA reads as TGTGCCAGCAGCTTAGTCAGGGGGCAGGGAACTAATGAAAAACTGTTTTTT.

The V gene is TRBV7-9, the J gene TRBJ1-5, with D hard to call. Deletions cut 2 bases from V and 0 bases from J, with 8 bases between. Germline CDR1 SEHNR, CDR2 FQNEAQ (reference sequence). The CDR3 loop spans 15 amino acids. CDR3 sequence: CASSLSGYSNQPQHF. CDR3 nucleotides: TGTGCCAGCAGCTTATCAGGTTATAGCAATCAGCCCCAGCATTTT. Looking up the rest from reference TRBV7-9 and TRBJ1-5 gives the full variable domain: DTGVSQNPRHKITKRGQNVTFRCDPISEHNRLYWYRQTLGQGPEFLTYFQNEAQLEKSRLLSDRFSAERPKGSFSTLEIQRTEQGDSAMYLCASSLSGYSNQPQHFGDGTRLSIL.